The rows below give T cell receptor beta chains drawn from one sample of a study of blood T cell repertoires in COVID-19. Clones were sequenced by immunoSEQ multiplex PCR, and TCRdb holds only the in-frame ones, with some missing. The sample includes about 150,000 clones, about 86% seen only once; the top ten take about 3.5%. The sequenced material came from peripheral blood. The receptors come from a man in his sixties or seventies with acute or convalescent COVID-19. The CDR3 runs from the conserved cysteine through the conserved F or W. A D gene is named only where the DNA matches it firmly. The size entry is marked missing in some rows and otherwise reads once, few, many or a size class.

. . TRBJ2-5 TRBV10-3 CAINPSGGPQETQYF TGTGCCATCAACCCCTCGGGGGGCCCACAAGAGACCCAGTACTTC
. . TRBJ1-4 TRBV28 CASSLVRGEEKLFF TGTGCCAGCAGTTTGGTCAGGGGTGAAGAAAAACTGTTTTTT
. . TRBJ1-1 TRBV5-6 CASSLSGGYTEAFF TGTGCCAGCAGCTTAAGCGGGGGTTACACTGAAGCTTTCTTT
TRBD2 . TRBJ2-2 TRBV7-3 CASSLGLDVGELFF TGTGCCAGCAGCTTGGGACTAGATGTCGGGGAGCTGTTTTTT
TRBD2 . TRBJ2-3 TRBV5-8 CASSLEAGGVDTQYF TGTGCCAGCAGCTTGGAGGCGGGAGGGGTAGATACGCAGTATTTT
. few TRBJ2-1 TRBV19 CASSTSLGEQFF TGTGCCAGTAGTACCTCACTAGGGGAGCAGTTCTTC
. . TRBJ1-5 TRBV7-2 CASSLSSGSNQPQHF TGTGCCAGCAGCTTGTCCTCAGGTAGCAATCAGCCCCAGCATTTT
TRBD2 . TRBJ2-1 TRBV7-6 CASSLVSGSYNEQFF TGTGCCAGCAGCTTAGTTAGCGGGAGCTACAATGAGCAGTTCTTC
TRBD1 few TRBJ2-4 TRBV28 CASSQQGGGGIQYF TGTGCCAGCAGCCAACAGGGGGGTGGCGGCATTCAGTACTTC
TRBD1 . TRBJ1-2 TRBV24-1 CATSGDRDGYTF TGTGCCACCAGTGGGGACAGGGATGGCTACACCTTC
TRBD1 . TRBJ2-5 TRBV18 CASSPGQGARETQYF TGTGCCAGCTCACCAGGACAGGGGGCACGAGAGACCCAGTACTTC
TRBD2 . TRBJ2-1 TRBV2 CASSLAGGPGNEQFF TGTGCCAGCAGCCTAGCGGGAGGGCCTGGGAATGAGCAGTTCTTC
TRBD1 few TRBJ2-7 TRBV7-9 CASSLGQGAHEQYF TGTGCCAGCAGCTTAGGGCAGGGGGCCCACGAGCAGTACTTC
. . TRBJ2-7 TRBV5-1 CASSLSGDHDEQYF TGCGCCAGCAGCTTGAGCGGTGACCATGACGAGCAGTACTTC
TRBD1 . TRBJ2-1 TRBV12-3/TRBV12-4 CASTRDREQFF TGTGCCAGCACCAGGGACAGGGAGCAGTTCTTC
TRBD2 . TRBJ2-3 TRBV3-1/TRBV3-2 CASSQFIAGTDTQYF TGTGCCAGCAGCCAGTTTATAGCGGGAACAGATACGCAGTATTTT
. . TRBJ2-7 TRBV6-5 CASSRPGSYEQYF TGTGCCAGCAGCCGCCCAGGCTCCTACGAGCAGTACTTC
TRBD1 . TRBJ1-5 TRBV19 CASTEQGARRPQHF TGTGCCAGTACTGAACAGGGGGCCCGTCGGCCCCAGCATTTT
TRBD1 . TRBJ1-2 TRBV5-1 CASSLAGGLRGYTF TGCGCCAGCAGCTTGGCAGGGGGCTTGCGCGGCTACACCTTC
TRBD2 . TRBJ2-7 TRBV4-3 CASSQDKASGGSYEQYF TGCGCCAGCAGCCAAGATAAAGCTAGCGGGGGCTCCTACGAGCAGTACTTC
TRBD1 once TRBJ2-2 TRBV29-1 CSVIVGTGNTGELFF TGCAGCGTTATCGTCGGGACAGGGAACACCGGGGAGCTGTTTTTT
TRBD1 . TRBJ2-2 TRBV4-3 CASSRGQPNTGELFF TGCGCCAGCAGCCGGGGACAGCCGAACACCGGGGAGCTGTTTTTT
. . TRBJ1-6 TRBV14 CASSQEAKNSPLHF TGTGCCAGCAGCCAAGAGGCCAAAAATTCACCCCTCCACTTT
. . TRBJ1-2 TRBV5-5 CASSLEPEGVNGYTF TGTGCCAGCAGCTTAGAACCCGAGGGCGTGAATGGCTACACCTTC
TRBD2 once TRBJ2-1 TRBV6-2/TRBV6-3 CASSGPGGPYNEQFF TGTGCCAGCAGCGGGCCGGGAGGACCGTACAATGAGCAGTTCTTC
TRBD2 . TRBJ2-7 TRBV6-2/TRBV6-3 CASSYTGLPSSYEQYF TGTGCCAGCAGTTACACGGGACTACCTTCCTCCTACGAGCAGTACTTC
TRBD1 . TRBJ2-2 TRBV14 CASSRGQVANTGELFF TGTGCCAGCAGCCGGGGACAGGTCGCGAACACCGGGGAGCTGTTTTTT
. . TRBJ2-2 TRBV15 CATSRAEVSVGTGELFF TGTGCCACCAGCAGAGCCGAGGTTAGCGTTGGCACCGGGGAGCTGTTTTTT
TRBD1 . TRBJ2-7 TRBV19 CASSISIPGQGGPYEQYF TGTGCCAGTAGTATCTCCATACCGGGACAGGGGGGTCCCTACGAGCAGTACTTC
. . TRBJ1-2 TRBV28 CASSSGGNFYGYTF TGTGCCAGCAGCTCGGGAGGCAACTTCTATGGCTACACCTTC
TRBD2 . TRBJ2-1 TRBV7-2 CASSPGGYSYNEQFF TGTGCCAGCAGCCCGGGGGGGTATTCCTACAATGAGCAGTTCTTC
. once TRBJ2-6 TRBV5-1 CASSLGLGAARSGANVLTF TGCGCCAGCAGCTTGGGTCTGGGGGCGGCCCGCTCTGGGGCCAACGTCCTGACTTTC
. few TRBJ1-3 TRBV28 CASRPRESGNTIYF TGTGCCAGCAGACCCAGGGAATCTGGAAACACCATATATTTT
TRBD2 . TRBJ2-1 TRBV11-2 CASSLVVMTSGRNEQFF TGTGCCAGCAGCTTAGTGGTGATGACTAGCGGGAGGAATGAGCAGTTCTTC
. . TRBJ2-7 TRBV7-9 CASSAPGGGPYEQYF TGTGCCAGCAGCGCCCCGGGAGGGGGCCCCTACGAGCAGTACTTC
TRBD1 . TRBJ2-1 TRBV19 CASSITDRGGNEQFF TGTGCCAGTAGTATCACGGACAGGGGGGGCAATGAGCAGTTCTTC
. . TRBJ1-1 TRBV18 CASSPQGWAHPLRENTEAFF TGTGCCAGCTCACCACAAGGCTGGGCACATCCACTTCGGGAGAACACTGAAGCTTTCTTT
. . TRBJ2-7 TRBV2 CASRETRGFNVEQYF TGTGCCAGCAGGGAGACTAGGGGCTTTAATGTCGAGCAGTACTTC
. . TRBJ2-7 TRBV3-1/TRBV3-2 CASSQGGYSYEQYF TGTGCCAGCAGCCAAGGGGGCTACTCCTACGAGCAGTACTTC
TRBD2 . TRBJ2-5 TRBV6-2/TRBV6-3 CASTPEAGGFETQYF TGTGCCAGCACCCCAGAGGCGGGAGGTTTTGAGACCCAGTACTTC
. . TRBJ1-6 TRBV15 CATSRDTGPYNSPLHF TGTGCCACCAGCAGAGATACAGGGCCTTATAATTCACCCCTCCACTTT
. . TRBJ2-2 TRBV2 CASSEALSGSGELFF TGTGCCAGCAGTGAAGCGCTTTCGGGTTCCGGGGAGCTGTTTTTT
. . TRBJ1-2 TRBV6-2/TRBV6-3 CASSYGGQTFNYGYTF TGTGCCAGCAGTTACGGGGGACAAACCTTTAACTATGGCTACACCTTC
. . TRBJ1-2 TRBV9 CASSVGQGTYYGYTF TGTGCCAGCAGCGTAGGGCAGGGAACCTACTATGGCTACACCTTC